This T cell receptor beta chain was retrieved from a study of blood T cell repertoires in COVID-19. Study as a whole: Whether acute or convalescent, the COVID-19 samples came from the United States, Italy and Spain.

Trimming took 2 bases from V and 6 from J; bases not matched to a gene: 9. Looked up from germline, CDR1 is SNHLY and CDR2 is FYNNEI. CDR3 size: 16 residues. Ages ranged from roughly 18 to 100 years, with residence in approximately 25 US areas. The study counted Cohort 3 donors as recovered given two negative PCRs, clearance, or symptom resolution. In the study's own analysis: Scientists estimated how many nucleated cells there were by amplifying reference gene primers. Using immunoSEQ multiplex PCR, the repertoire was profiled, and TCRdb retains in-frame clones only, with some absent. V and J calls plus clone size are reproduced from that table; the DNA served to infer D and trimming. Seen here are 250,000 to 300,000 clones, roughly 85% observed once, and the top ten hold over 1.5%.

Sequenced material: PBMCs or T cells enriched from blood (not recorded which). This TCR was recovered from a woman in her forties or fifties who had recovered from COVID-19. The chain links TRBV2 to TRBJ1-5; 8 positions agree with TRBD1. The CDR3: CASSENQGALGQPQHF. Here the CDR3 DNA reads TGTGCCAGCAGTGAAAACCAGGGGGCTCTAGGTCAGCCCCAGCATTTT.